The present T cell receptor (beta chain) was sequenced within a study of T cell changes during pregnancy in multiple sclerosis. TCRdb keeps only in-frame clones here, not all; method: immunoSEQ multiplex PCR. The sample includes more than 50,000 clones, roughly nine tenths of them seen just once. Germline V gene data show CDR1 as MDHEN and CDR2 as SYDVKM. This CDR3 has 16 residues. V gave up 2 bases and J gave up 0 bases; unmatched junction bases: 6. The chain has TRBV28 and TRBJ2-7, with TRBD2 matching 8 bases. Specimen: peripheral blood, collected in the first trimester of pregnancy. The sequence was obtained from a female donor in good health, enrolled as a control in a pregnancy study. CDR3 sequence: CASSLKAGDSSYEQYF. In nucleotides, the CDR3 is TGTGCCAGCAGTTTAAAAGCGGGGGATAGCTCCTACGAGCAGTACTTC.